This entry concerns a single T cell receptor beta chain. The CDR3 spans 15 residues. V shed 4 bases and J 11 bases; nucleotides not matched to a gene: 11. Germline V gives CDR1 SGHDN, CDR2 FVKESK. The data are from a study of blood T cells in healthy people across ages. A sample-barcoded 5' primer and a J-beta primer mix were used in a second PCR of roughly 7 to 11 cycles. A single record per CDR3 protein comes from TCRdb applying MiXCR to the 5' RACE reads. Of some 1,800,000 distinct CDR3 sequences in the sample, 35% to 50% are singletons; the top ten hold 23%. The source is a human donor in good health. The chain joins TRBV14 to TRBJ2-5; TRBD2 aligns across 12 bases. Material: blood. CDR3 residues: CASSPLAGGFLEQYF. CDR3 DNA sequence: TGTGCCAGCAGCCCACTAGCGGGGGGATTTTTGGAGCAGTACTTC.